The clone carrying this TCR beta chain has a count of ten or more. Antigen unknown. All gene names here are mouse names. The observed sequence ends 4 residues before the CDR3 terminus, with the missing tail filled in from the germline J gene. The entry originates in a study of CD8+ T cells in alopecia areata. At the level of the study: Female C3H/HeJ mice aged about 7-11 weeks received skin from spontaneously alopecic C3H/HeJ graft donors aged about 6-13 months.

As the sequencing template, cDNA was produced by extracting RNA and reverse transcribing it. Clones were sequenced by immunoSEQ multiplex PCR, and TCRdb holds only the in-frame ones, with some missing. The sample offers approximately 2,700 clones and no singletons, the top ten holding about half. Study outcomes and limitations: Scalp samples also yield sequences from resident alphabeta T cells of normal skin. Mice showed TCR sharing more clearly than patients did, possibly owing to HLA. Elevated clonality characterized lesional scalp relative to normal scalp, particularly in alopecia totalis/universalis.

Trimming left V 0 bases short and J 0 bases short, with 8 bases between. The CDR3 covers 15 residues. Germline V gene lookup returns CDR1 NNHNN and CDR2 SYGAGS (reference sequence). Sequencing was done on a sample of lesional skin. This clonotype was obtained from a C3H/HeJ mouse with alopecia areata. MHC haplotype: H2-k. J is TRBJ2-3 and V is TRBV13-2, with D hard to call. The CDR3: CASGDAHSSAETLYF. CDR3 bases read: TGTGCCAGCGGTGATGCTCACAGTAGTGCAGAA.